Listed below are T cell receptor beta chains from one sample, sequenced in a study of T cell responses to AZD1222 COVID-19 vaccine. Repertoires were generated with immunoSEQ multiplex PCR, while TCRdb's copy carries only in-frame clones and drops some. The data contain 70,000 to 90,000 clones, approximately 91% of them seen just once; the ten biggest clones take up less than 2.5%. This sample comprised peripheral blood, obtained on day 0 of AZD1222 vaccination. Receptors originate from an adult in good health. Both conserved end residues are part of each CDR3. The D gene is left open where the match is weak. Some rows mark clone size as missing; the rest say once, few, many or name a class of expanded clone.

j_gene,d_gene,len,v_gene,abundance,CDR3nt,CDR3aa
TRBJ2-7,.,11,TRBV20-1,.,TGCAGTGCAGTGACAGCCTACGAGCAGTACTTC,CSAVTAYEQYF
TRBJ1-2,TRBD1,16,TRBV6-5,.,TGTGCCAGCAGTTATGGGGCAGGGGGCGATTACTATGGCTACACCTTC,CASSYGAGGDYYGYTF
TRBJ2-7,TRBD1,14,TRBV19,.,TGTGCCAGTAGTAGCGGACAGGGGTACTACGAGCAGTACTTC,CASSSGQGYYEQYF
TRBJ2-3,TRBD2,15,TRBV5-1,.,TGCGCCAGCAGCTTAGGAGCGGGGGGCACAGATACGCAGTATTTT,CASSLGAGGTDTQYF
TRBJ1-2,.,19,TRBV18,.,TGTGCCAGCTCCCCATTCTCCTGGGGGCTGGCGGGAGTACTTTATGGCTACACCTTC,CASSPFSWGLAGVLYGYTF
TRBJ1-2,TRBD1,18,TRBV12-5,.,TGTGCTAGTGGTTCCCCCTACAGGGGCCGCGTTCAAAACTATGGCTACACCTTC,CASGSPYRGRVQNYGYTF
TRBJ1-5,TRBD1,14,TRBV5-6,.,TGTGCCAGCAGCCGGGACAGGAGCAATCAGCCCCAGCATTTT,CASSRDRSNQPQHF
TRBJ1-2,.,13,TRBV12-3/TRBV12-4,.,TGTGCCAGCAGCCCCCACGGGTACTATGGCTACACCTTC,CASSPHGYYGYTF
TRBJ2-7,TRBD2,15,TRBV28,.,TGTGCCAGCAGTCCTGTACTAGCGGGAGCGTCCGAGCAGTACTTC,CASSPVLAGASEQYF
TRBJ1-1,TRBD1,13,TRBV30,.,TGTGCCTGGAGCTATAATCAGGGGGCTGAAGCTTTCTTT,CAWSYNQGAEAFF
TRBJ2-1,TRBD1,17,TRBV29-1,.,TGCAGCGTTGAAGTCTCTTCGGGTCCGACAGGGTGGAATGAGCAGTTCTTC,CSVEVSSGPTGWNEQFF
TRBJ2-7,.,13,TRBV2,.,TGTGCCAGCAGCCCCGAAGTAAGTTACGAGCAGTACTTC,CASSPEVSYEQYF
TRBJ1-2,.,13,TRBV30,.,TGTGCCTGGAGTTCCCAGGGACCTGGAGGCTACACCTTC,CAWSSQGPGGYTF
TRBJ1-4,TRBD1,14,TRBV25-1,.,TGTGCCAGCTCCAGACAGGGGTCTAATGAAAAACTGTTTTTT,CASSRQGSNEKLFF
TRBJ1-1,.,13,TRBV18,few,TGTGCCAGCTCATCAGGGCGCAACACTGAAGCTTTCTTT,CASSSGRNTEAFF
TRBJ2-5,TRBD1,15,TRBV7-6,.,TGTGCCAGCAGCGACGGACAGGGGGTGATGGAGACCCAGTACTTC,CASSDGQGVMETQYF
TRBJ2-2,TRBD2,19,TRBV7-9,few,TGTGCCAGCAGCTTAGGAGGGGCCCGGACTAGCGGGGACTCCGGGGAGCTGTTTTTT,CASSLGGARTSGDSGELFF
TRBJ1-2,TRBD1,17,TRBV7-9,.,TGTGCCAGCAGCTTAGCGACCAATTTGGGACAGGCGCGAGGCTACACCTTC,CASSLATNLGQARGYTF
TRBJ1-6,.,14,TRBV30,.,TGTGCCTGGAGCATACAGGGCCTCGGTTCACCCCTCCACTTT,CAWSIQGLGSPLHF
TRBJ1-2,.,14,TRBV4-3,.,TGCGCCAGCAGCCAAGTTGAGGGAAACTATGGCTACACCTTC,CASSQVEGNYGYTF
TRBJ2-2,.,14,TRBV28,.,TGTGCCAGCAGTTTATGGGAAAACACCGGGGAGCTGTTTTTT,CASSLWENTGELFF
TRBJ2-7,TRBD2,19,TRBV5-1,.,TGCGCCAGCAGCCCTACAGGGGGACTAGCGGGAGTATCTGTGTACGAGCAGTACTTC,CASSPTGGLAGVSVYEQYF
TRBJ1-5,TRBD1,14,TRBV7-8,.,TGTGCCAGCAGCCGGGGACAGGGGTTTCAGCCCCAGCATTTT,CASSRGQGFQPQHF
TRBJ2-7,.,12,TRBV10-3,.,TGTGCCATCATGACGTCTTGGGGCGAGCAGTACTTC,CAIMTSWGEQYF
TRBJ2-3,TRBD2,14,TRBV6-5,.,TGTGCCAGCTTGCGGGGGGGGTCAGGAGATACGCAGTATTTT,CASLRGGSGDTQYF